This TCR beta chain comes out of a study of spatial heterogeneity in lung cancer. Study overall: An average of more than ten raw reads was observed per unique TCR and UMI combination. Study-wide findings and caveats: At resection, ubiquitous expanded tumor TCRs appeared in blood more than at follow-up.

Single TCR cDNA molecules each had their own unique molecular identifier. TCRdb reanalysed the 5' RACE reads using MiXCR and keeps one entry per CDR3 protein. The sample includes under 13,000 distinct CDR3 sequences, roughly 6.3% of them seen just once. This clonotype has a handful of counts. Its antigen is undetermined. A library made for alpha chains picked up this beta chain off target, so its size means little. Germline CDR1 SGHTA, CDR2 FQGNSA. The CDR3 runs 15 residues. The ends were cut back, 2 bases at V and 2 bases at J, with 9 bases in the middle. Time point reported: sample taken at primary tumor resection. Frozen PBMC, nontumor lung or tumor provided whole RNA, which was sequenced unsorted. The donors were 65 to 85 patients with non-small cell lung cancer that was early-stage and untreated.

V and J are TRBV7-2 and TRBJ2-2, with D possibly TRBD1 on 5 matching bases. The sample in question was PBMCs, obtained at surgery. The clonotype was recovered from a male donor with early-stage non-small cell lung cancer. Here the CDR3 reads CASSLRQLNTGELFF. In DNA form, the CDR3 reads TGTGCCAGCAGCTTACGACAGCTTAACACCGGGGAGCTGTTTTTT.